This T cell receptor (beta chain) was sequenced in a study of cytomegalovirus exposure and HLA in healthy donors. Primers included in the PCR were 60 Vbeta and 13 Jbeta primers. The assay was immunoSEQ multiplex PCR, and TCRdb's table has in-frame clones only and misses some. The table counts about 150,000 clones; roughly 1.9% lies in the top ten. Germline V gene lookup returns CDR1 SGHDT and CDR2 YYEEEE. J was trimmed by 10 bases and V by 4 bases; bases with no gene match: 7. The length of the CDR3 is 15 residues. With regard to this clone: The antigen is unknown.

General study points: HLA alleles were associated with some 17,000 TCR beta sequences in a later analysis at 0.05 false discovery rate. Later work found most CMV-associated TCR beta chains apparently HLA-restricted.

The rearrangement joins TRBV5-6 to TRBJ2-1; 14 nucleotides align to TRBD2. This clonotype was obtained from a man aged 25-40 years in good health and CMV-seronegative. Sequences were obtained from PBMCs. CDR3 nucleotides: TGTGCCAGCAGCGCGGGACTAGCGGGAGTAGGCGAGCAGTTCTTC. This gives the protein CASSAGLAGVGEQFF.